A selection of T cell receptor beta chains follows, all from one sample in a study of beta chain features in type 1 diabetes. Only in-frame clones appear in the TCRdb table, and some are missing; sequencing was by immunoSEQ multiplex PCR. This table has under 450,000 clones, approximately 13% appearing once. Sequencing used naive CD4+ T cells from blood. The receptors here all came from a young man in good health. Both conserved end residues are part of each CDR3. A D gene is named only where the DNA matches it firmly. The size field is filled for only some rows; it gives once, few, many or a size class.

>TRBV29-1|NA|TRBJ2-6|NA
TGCAGCGTTCGACCCGGACGGATCTCTGGGGCCAACGTCCTGACTTTC
CSVRPGRISGANVLTF
>TRBV29-1|TRBD1|TRBJ2-2|NA
TGCAGCGCCAGGGGGCGTATCACCGGGGAGCTGTTTTTT
CSARGRITGELFF
>TRBV5-1|TRBD1|TRBJ2-3|few
TGCGCCAGCAAGGACAGGGTGGGCACAGATACGCAGTATTTT
CASKDRVGTDTQYF
>TRBV7-3|NA|TRBJ2-1|once
TGTGCCAGCAGCTTAATTCGCAGCGGCGATGTCAATGAGCAGTTCTTC
CASSLIRSGDVNEQFF
>TRBV7-2|TRBD2|TRBJ2-5|NA
TGTGCCAGCAGCTTCCGAGGGAGGGGAGAGACCCAGTACTTC
CASSFRGRGETQYF
>TRBV7-2|NA|TRBJ2-1|few
TGTGCCAGCAGCCAGAACCCCAATGAGCAGTTCTTC
CASSQNPNEQFF
>TRBV7-6|TRBD1|TRBJ1-1|once
TGTGCCAGCAGCCTGGACAGGGGGCAAGCTTTCTTT
CASSLDRGQAFF
>TRBV11-1|NA|TRBJ2-2|NA
TGTGCCAGCAGCTTAGAAGGCATTCCGACCCGGGAGCTGTTTTTT
CASSLEGIPTRELFF
>TRBV5-1|NA|TRBJ1-2|NA
TGCGCCAGCAGCTTGTCAGGGAATCGTGGCTACACCTTC
CASSLSGNRGYTF
>TRBV25-1|NA|TRBJ2-1|NA
TGTGCCAGCAGTGAATATTCCCCCCCAATGGGTGAGCAGTTCTTC
CASSEYSPPMGEQFF
>TRBV11-2|TRBD1|TRBJ2-6|few
TGTGCCAACACAGTGTTACAGGGGATTTCTATCTCTGGGGCCAACGTCCTGACTTTC
CANTVLQGISISGANVLTF
>TRBV7-9|NA|TRBJ2-1|NA
TGTGCCAGCAGCCCGACATTGGCAGGGTCTGAGCAGTTCTTC
CASSPTLAGSEQFF
>TRBV4-3|TRBD2|TRBJ2-3|NA
TGCGCCAGCAGCCACCACTCGGGACTAGCGGGGGGGTGGACGCAGTATTTT
CASSHHSGLAGGWTQYF
>TRBV29-1|NA|TRBJ2-3|few
TGCAGCGTTCTGCCAGAGACTAGCACAGATACGCAGTATTTT
CSVLPETSTDTQYF
>TRBV5-1|TRBD1|TRBJ1-2|few
TGCGCCAGCAGCCCTAGACAGGGAGAGGGCTATGGCTACACCTTC
CASSPRQGEGYGYTF
>TRBV10-3|NA|TRBJ2-7|few
TGTGCCATCAGTAGGGTGACCTACGAGCAGTACTTC
CAISRVTYEQYF
>TRBV7-9|NA|TRBJ2-3|NA
TGTGCCAGCAGCTTACAAAACGCCCTAAGTCCGCAGTATTTT
CASSLQNALSPQYF